The TCR beta chain described here comes from a study of somatic mutations in cytotoxic T cells in rheumatoid arthritis. This CDR3 has 15 amino acids. V was shortened by 0 bases and J by 0 bases, with 9 bases between the two germline ends. The germline CDR1 and CDR2 sequences are MNHNY and SVGAGI (reference sequence). Sequencing used immunoSEQ multiplex PCR; TCRdb keeps in-frame clones, though not all of them. The table records 4,000 to 5,000 clones, over 60% of them present only once. The gene calls are TRBV6-6 and TRBJ2-7; D is perhaps TRBD2 (6 bases). The clonotype comes from an adult with rheumatoid arthritis. The sequencing input was CD8+ T cells sorted from blood. CDR3 sequence reads: CASSYSNGSSYEQYF. The DNA of the CDR3 is TGTGCCAGCAGTTACTCGAACGGGAGCTCCTACGAGCAGTACTTC.